The 31 T cell receptor beta chains presented below share a single source sample, sequenced in a study of shared clonotypes between healthy human individuals. Sequencing used immunoSEQ multiplex PCR; TCRdb keeps in-frame clones, though not all of them. The sample lists 1.5 million to 2.5 million clones, 85% to 95% occurring once. CD45RO-negative, CCR7-selected cells formed the naive CD8 fraction, which excluded terminally differentiated effector memory CD45RA+ cells. Sequenced material: naive CD8+ T cells sorted from blood. Every receptor here comes from a man aged 18 to 30 in good health.

The J gene is TRBJ2-7, the V gene TRBV7-3, with D perhaps matching TRBD1 or TRBD2 (5 bases each). V gave up 0 bases and J gave up 1 base, with 10 bases separating them. CDR3 length equals 15 residues. CDR1 is SGHTA and CDR2 is FQGTGA in the germline V gene. For the CDR3, the DNA is TGTGCCAGCAGCTTAACCCCGGGGCAGTCCTACGAGCAGTACTTC. Translating gives CASSLTPGQSYEQYF.

J is TRBJ2-1 and V is TRBV28; weak D call: TRBD1 (6 bases). Trimming removed 8 bases from V and 7 bases from J, with 18 bases in between. Germline CDR1 MDHEN, CDR2 SYDVKM. This CDR3 spans 14 amino acids. The CDR3 sequence is CASGLQGGQNEQFF. In DNA, the CDR3 is TGTGCCAGCGGGCTACAGGGCGGGCAAAATGAGCAGTTCTTC.

The rearrangement links TRBV6-5 to TRBJ1-5, with a weak D call TRBD1 (5 bases). CDR3 length equals 14 residues. The germline CDR1 and CDR2 sequences are MNHEY and SVGAGI. Trimming left V 5 bases short and J 6 bases short, with 14 bases between. CDR3 protein: CASSPLGTGQPQHF. CDR3 sequence (DNA): TGTGCCAGCAGTCCCTTAGGGACGGGTCAGCCCCAGCATTTT.

In DNA form, the CDR3 reads TGTGCCAGCAGCTCGTCAGTGGGAAGCGAGCAGTACTTC. The encoded protein is CASSSSVGSEQYF. This rearrangement joins TRBV7-9 to TRBJ2-7, with D unresolved. CDR1 is SEHNR, CDR2 FQNEAQ, per germline (reference sequence). CDR3 size: 13 residues. The V and J ends lost 4 bases and 6 bases respectively, with 13 bases between them.

This chain joins TRBV2 and TRBJ1-3; D gene unclear. Looked up from germline, CDR1 is SNHLY and CDR2 is FYNNEI. The CDR3 has 13 amino acids. The germline V and J ends were trimmed by 9 bases and 0 bases, with 9 bases remaining between them. The CDR3, as DNA: TGTGCCAGTGACCGAAGCTCTGGAAACACCATATATTTT. Protein sequence: CASDRSSGNTIYF.

This clone was seen only once. V is TRBV7-6 and J is TRBJ2-1; TRBD2 matches at 10 bases. Trimming cost V 3 bases and J 5 bases; bases outside gene matches: 7. Germline V gene lookup returns CDR1 SGHVS and CDR2 FNYEAQ. There are 16 residues in the CDR3. CDR3 DNA: TGTGCCAGCAGCTTCCTAGCGGGGGAGAAAAACAATGAGCAGTTCTTC. Translated, it gives CASSFLAGEKNNEQFF.

The V and J genes are TRBV13 and TRBJ2-1; TRBD1 or TRBD2 may be the D gene (5 bases each). V was trimmed by 5 bases and J by 0 bases, leaving 20 bases between them. The CDR3 is 18 amino acids. The germline gives CDR1 PRHDT, CDR2 FYEKMQ (reference sequence). The CDR3, as DNA: TGTGCCAGCAGCCCTACCATTGCGAGGGACGGCTCCTACAATGAGCAGTTCTTC. Its translation is CASSPTIARDGSYNEQFF.

The rearrangement links TRBV19 to TRBJ2-5; D might be TRBD1 or TRBD2, each matching 6 bases. V was pared by 1 base and J by 4 bases, with 16 bases between. The CDR3 contains 16 residues. CDR1 LNHDA and CDR2 SQIVND come from the germline V gene (reference sequence). In nucleotides, the CDR3 is TGTGCCAGTAGTATAGGAGTGGGGGGCCGTGGAGAGACCCAGTACTTC. This codes for CASSIGVGGRGETQYF.

V usage is TRBV6-6 and J usage is TRBJ2-5; D remains ambiguous. The germline CDR1 and CDR2 sequences are MNHNY and SVGAGI (reference sequence). The CDR3 consists of 15 residues. Between the trimmed V and J ends, which lost 5 bases and 1 base, there was a span of 14 bases. The CDR3 spells CASSPFTNGQETQYF. The CDR3 DNA reads TGTGCCAGCAGTCCGTTTACCAACGGCCAAGAGACCCAGTACTTC.

The chain couples TRBV7-2 to TRBJ2-1; 7 bases are a match to TRBD1. This CDR3 comprises 15 residues. The germline V gene encodes CDR1 SGHTA and CDR2 FQGNSA. J gave up 3 bases and V 2 bases, and 4 bases lay outside the gene matches. For the CDR3, the DNA is TGTGCCAGCAGCTTATCACGGGACAGCTACAATGAGCAGTTCTTC. Translated, it gives CASSLSRDSYNEQFF.

The chain couples TRBV27 to TRBJ2-1; 8 bases agree with TRBD2. The V and J ends lost 0 bases and 5 bases, in that order; junction bases with no gene match: 6. In germline, CDR1 is MNHEY, CDR2 SMNVEV (reference sequence). The CDR3 is 16 residues long. CDR3 loop: CASSLSALAADNEQFF. Written as DNA, the CDR3 is TGTGCCAGCAGTTTATCGGCACTAGCGGCTGACAATGAGCAGTTCTTC.

J is TRBJ2-7 and V is TRBV9; the match to TRBD2 covers 7 bases. Germline V gene data show CDR1 as SGDLS and CDR2 as YYNGEE. V gave up 1 base and J gave up 0 bases; unmatched junction bases: 4. CDR3 length equals 15 residues. CDR3 nucleotide sequence: TGTGCCAGCAGCGTAAGGGAGGGCAGCTCCTACGAGCAGTACTTC. Translating it yields CASSVREGSSYEQYF.

CDR3: CSVESQGIYNEQFF. Here the CDR3 DNA reads TGCAGCGTTGAGTCGCAGGGTATCTACAATGAGCAGTTCTTC. The V gene is TRBV29-1, the J gene TRBJ2-1; D is possibly TRBD1 (5 bases). Trimming removed 3 bases at V and 3 bases at J, with 12 bases between. The CDR3 length is 14 residues. Germline loops: CDR1 SQVTM, CDR2 ANQGSEA.

The chain links TRBV4-1 to TRBJ2-1; 7 nucleotides agree with TRBD2. J was trimmed by 2 bases and V by 3 bases; bases with no gene match: 10. This CDR3 is built from 17 residues. Germline V CDR1 and CDR2: MGHRA, YSYEKL. In nucleotides, the CDR3 is TGCGCCAGCAGCCACGGCCAAGCGGGGCTAACCTACAATGAGCAGTTCTTC. It yields the protein CASSHGQAGLTYNEQFF.

V and J are TRBV13 and TRBJ2-3; D gene uncertain. In germline, CDR1 is PRHDT, CDR2 FYEKMQ (reference sequence). The CDR3 sequence is 12 residues long. Trimming left V 4 bases short and J 4 bases short, with 6 bases between. DNA for the CDR3: TGTGCCAGCAGCTCGAGACCAGATACGCAGTATTTT. Amino acid sequence: CASSSRPDTQYF. Looking up the rest from reference TRBV13 and TRBJ2-3 gives the full variable domain: AAGVIQSPRHLIKEKRETATLKCYPIPRHDTVYWYQQGPGQDPQFLISFYEKMQSDKGSIPDRFSAQQFSDYHSELNMSSLELGDSALYFCASSSRPDTQYFGPGTRLTVL.

The chain uses TRBV27 and TRBJ2-2; 15 nucleotides agree with TRBD2. V was pared by 0 bases and J by 3 bases, with 14 bases of the junction left unmatched. Germline CDR1 and CDR2: MNHEY and SMNVEV (reference sequence). This CDR3 has 22 amino acids. CDR3 DNA: TGTGCCAGCAGTTTATCGGTTCCTCCGGGACTAGCGGGGGGTGTGGACACCGGGGAGCTGTTTTTT. Its translation: CASSLSVPPGLAGGVDTGELFF.

J is TRBJ2-7 and V is TRBV30; 11 positions match TRBD1. The CDR3 spans 16 residues. V was pared by 0 bases and J by 2 bases, with 6 bases of the junction left unmatched. From germline, CDR1 is GTSNPN and CDR2 SVGIG (reference sequence). This CDR3 reads CAWSVLGQGVPYEQYF. The CDR3 DNA sequence: TGTGCCTGGAGTGTACTGGGACAGGGGGTGCCCTACGAGCAGTACTTC.

The V gene is TRBV7-9, the J gene TRBJ2-2; 8 bases are a match to TRBD1. Germline V gene lookup returns CDR1 SEHNR and CDR2 FQNEAQ (reference sequence). The V gene end was trimmed by 3 bases and the J gene end by 3 bases; junction bases not matched to a gene: 3. This CDR3 has 15 residues. CDR3: CASSFTGGYTGELFF. The CDR3 nucleotides are TGTGCCAGCAGCTTCACAGGGGGGTACACCGGGGAGCTGTTTTTT.

The chain links TRBV9 to TRBJ2-1, with 8 positions matching TRBD2. This CDR3 contains 16 residues. With 1 base clipped from V and 6 bases from J, the junction kept 9 bases outside the gene matches. Germline lookup yields CDR1 SGDLS and CDR2 YYNGEE. The CDR3 DNA follows: TGTGCCAGCAGCGTAAGGAGCGGGAGTAATGGCAATGAGCAGTTCTTC. Translating it yields CASSVRSGSNGNEQFF. Combining the CDR3 with reference TRBV9 and TRBJ2-1 gives the whole variable domain DSGVTQTPKHLITATGQRVTLRCSPRSGDLSVYWYQQSLDQGLQFLIQYYNGEERAKGNILERFSAQQFPDLHSELNLSSLELGDSALYFCASSVRSGSNGNEQFFGPGTRLTVL.

The chain combines TRBV5-6 with TRBJ2-3; D tentatively fits TRBD1 or TRBD2 (5 bases each). The germline V gene encodes CDR1 SGHDT and CDR2 YYEEEE. Trimming removed 2 bases at V and 2 bases at J, with 12 bases between. The CDR3 is 15 amino acids. The CDR3 DNA follows: TGTGCCAGCAGCTTAACCCCGGGACCCACAGATACGCAGTATTTT. Its protein is CASSLTPGPTDTQYF.

This chain joins TRBV29-1 and TRBJ1-1; TRBD1 might be the D (5 bases). CDR3 length equals 14 residues. The V and J ends lost 4 bases and 0 bases respectively, with 12 bases between them. Germline values: CDR1 SQVTM, CDR2 ANQGSEA. CDR3 loop: CSVVGGRLNTEAFF. The CDR3 nucleotides read TGCAGCGTTGTGGGGGGTCGTCTGAACACTGAAGCTTTCTTT.

This chain connects TRBV27 to TRBJ2-7, with 13 bases lining up with TRBD2. After removal of 4 bases from V and 0 bases from J, the junction contained 9 bases not matched to a gene. Per germline, CDR1 MNHEY and CDR2 SMNVEV (reference sequence). CDR3 length equals 18 residues. The CDR3 region is CASSSRLAGGLSSYEQYF. The DNA of the CDR3 is TGTGCCAGCAGTTCCCGACTAGCGGGGGGCCTCAGCTCCTACGAGCAGTACTTC.

The chain uses TRBV7-9 and TRBJ2-7; 7 bases agree with TRBD1. Trimming cost V 5 bases and J 0 bases; bases outside gene matches: 7. From germline, CDR1 is SEHNR and CDR2 FQNEAQ (reference sequence). This CDR3 is 15 amino acids long. CDR3 sequence: CASSLPDRFSYEQYF. CDR3 bases: TGTGCCAGCAGCCTACCGGACAGGTTCTCCTACGAGCAGTACTTC.

This sequence joins TRBV28 and TRBJ1-1; D gene uncertain. Germline assignment: CDR1 MDHEN and CDR2 SYDVKM. The CDR3 length is 15 residues. V dropped 5 bases and J dropped 0 bases, with 13 bases sitting between them. In nucleotides, the CDR3 is TGTGCCAGCAGTCTCAATTCCGGGGTGAACACTGAAGCTTTCTTT. Translation: CASSLNSGVNTEAFF.

The rearrangement uses TRBV25-1 and TRBJ2-7, with 10 bases aligning to TRBD1. Germline V gene lookup returns CDR1 MGHDK and CDR2 SYGVNS. The CDR3 totals 13 residues. The J segment lost 5 bases and the V segment lost 10 bases, leaving 8 bases of the junction unmatched. CDR3 residues: CATGQGDGNEQYF. The DNA for the CDR3 is TGTGCCACCGGACAGGGGGACGGAAACGAGCAGTACTTC.

The count of this clone is one. The V gene is TRBV30, the J gene TRBJ1-2; maybe TRBD1 (5 bases). The length of the CDR3 is 12 residues. Germline V gene lookup returns CDR1 GTSNPN and CDR2 SVGIG (reference sequence). V lost 5 bases and J 7 bases, leaving 14 bases between the germline ends. CDR3 DNA sequence: TGTGCCTGGGAGGGGAGGGGACCTGGCTACACCTTC. The encoded protein is CAWEGRGPGYTF.

The chain has TRBV4-3 and TRBJ2-2, with D possibly TRBD2 on 5 matching bases. The germline V and J ends were trimmed by 1 base and 3 bases, with 9 bases remaining between them. The CDR3 has 15 residues. Germline CDR1 LGHNA, CDR2 YSLEER. The DNA of the CDR3 is TGCGCCAGCAGCCAAGGAGGGCGAGACACCGGGGAGCTGTTTTTT. This translates into CASSQGGRDTGELFF.

This chain connects TRBV27 to TRBJ2-1; TRBD1 agrees at 8 bases. Losses at the gene ends were 4 bases for V and 8 bases for J; bases not matched to a gene: 7. The CDR3 spans 14 residues. The germline V gene has CDR1 MNHEY and CDR2 SMNVEV (reference sequence). The CDR3 nucleotides are TGTGCCAGCAGTTGGGACGGGACAGGCCATGAGCAGTTCTTC. Amino acids: CASSWDGTGHEQFF.

V is TRBV5-1 and J is TRBJ2-1; D gene uncertain. The CDR3 covers 13 residues. The V gene's germline CDR1 is SGHRS and CDR2 YFSETQ. V was pared by 0 bases and J by 8 bases, with 9 bases between. This chain's CDR3 is CASSLEGGDEQFF. In DNA, the CDR3 is TGCGCCAGCAGCTTGGAGGGTGGGGATGAGCAGTTCTTC.

The rearrangement links TRBV10-2 to TRBJ1-1, with TRBD1 matching 10 bases. CDR3 size: 15 residues. Germline V gives CDR1 WSHSY, CDR2 SAAADI. Germline trimming cut 6 bases from V and 1 base from J; bases unmatched to any gene: 5. The CDR3 DNA follows: TGCGCCAGCAGGGACGGGGACAGGGGGAACACTGAAGCTTTCTTT. Translated, it gives CASRDGDRGNTEAFF.

This clone was detected only once. Other nucleotide sequences from this sample produce the same CDR3. Here the CDR3 DNA reads TGTGCCAGAAGGGGCACAGATACGCAGTATTTT. Amino acid sequence: CARRGTDTQYF. The J gene is TRBJ2-3, the V gene TRBV2; no firm D call. Trimming took 9 bases from V and 1 from J, leaving 5 bases between them. The CDR3 extends over 11 amino acids. The germline V gene encodes CDR1 SNHLY and CDR2 FYNNEI. Combining the CDR3 with reference TRBV2 and TRBJ2-3 gives the whole variable domain EPEVTQTPSHQVTQMGQEVILRCVPISNHLYFYWYRQILGQKVEFLVSFYNNEISEKSEIFDDQFSVERPDGSNFTLKIRSTKLEDSAMYFCARRGTDTQYFGPGTRLTVL.